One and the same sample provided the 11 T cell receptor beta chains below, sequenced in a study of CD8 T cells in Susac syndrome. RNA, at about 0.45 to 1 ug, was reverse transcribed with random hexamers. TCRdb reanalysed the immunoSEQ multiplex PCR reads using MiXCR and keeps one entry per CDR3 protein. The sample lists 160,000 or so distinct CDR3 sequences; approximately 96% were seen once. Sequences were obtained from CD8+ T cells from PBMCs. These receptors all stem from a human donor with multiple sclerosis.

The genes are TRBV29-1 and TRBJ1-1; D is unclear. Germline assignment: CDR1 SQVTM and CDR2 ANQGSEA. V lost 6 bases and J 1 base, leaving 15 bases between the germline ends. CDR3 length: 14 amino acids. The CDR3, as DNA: TGCAGCGTCGACACGGAGGGTTGGAACACTGAAGCTTTCTTT. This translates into CSVDTEGWNTEAFF.

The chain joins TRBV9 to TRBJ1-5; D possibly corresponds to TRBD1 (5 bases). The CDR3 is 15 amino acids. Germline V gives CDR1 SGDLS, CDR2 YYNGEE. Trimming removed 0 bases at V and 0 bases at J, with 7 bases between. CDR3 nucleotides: TGTGCCAGCAGCGTAGGGGGGTATAGCAATCAGCCCCAGCATTTT. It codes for CASSVGGYSNQPQHF.

The chain's CDR3 is CASSLVLVLGVEQFF. The DNA for the CDR3 is TGTGCCAGCAGTTTAGTTTTAGTGCTAGGGGTCGAGCAGTTCTTC. The rearrangement links TRBV12-3 or TRBV12-4 to TRBJ2-1, with D maybe TRBD1 (5 bases). There are 15 residues in the CDR3. Trimming removed 1 base at V and 10 bases at J, with 17 bases between.

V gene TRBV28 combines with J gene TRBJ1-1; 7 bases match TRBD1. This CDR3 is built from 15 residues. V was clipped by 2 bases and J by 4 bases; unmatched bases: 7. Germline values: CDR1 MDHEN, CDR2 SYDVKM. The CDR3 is CASSLGDREITEAFF. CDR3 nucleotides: TGTGCCAGCAGTTTAGGGGACAGAGAAATCACTGAAGCTTTCTTT.

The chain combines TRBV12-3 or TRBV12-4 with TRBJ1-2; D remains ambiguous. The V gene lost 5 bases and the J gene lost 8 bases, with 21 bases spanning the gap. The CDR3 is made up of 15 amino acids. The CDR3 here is CASSVVSSLTRGYTF. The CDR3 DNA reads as TGTGCCAGCAGTGTCGTATCTTCCCTTACTAGGGGCTACACCTTC.

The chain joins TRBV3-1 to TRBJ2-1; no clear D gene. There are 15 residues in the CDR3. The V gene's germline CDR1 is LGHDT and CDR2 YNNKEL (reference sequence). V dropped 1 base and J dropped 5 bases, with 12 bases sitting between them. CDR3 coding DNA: TGTGCCAGCAGCCAAGCTTCCCTAGTAAACAATGAGCAGTTCTTC. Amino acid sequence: CASSQASLVNNEQFF.

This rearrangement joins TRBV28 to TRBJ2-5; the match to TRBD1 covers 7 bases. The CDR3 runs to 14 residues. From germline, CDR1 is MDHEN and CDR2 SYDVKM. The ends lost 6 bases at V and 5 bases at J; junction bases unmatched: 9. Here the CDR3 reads CASRATGWEETQYF. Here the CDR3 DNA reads TGTGCCAGCAGGGCGACAGGGTGGGAGGAGACCCAGTACTTC.

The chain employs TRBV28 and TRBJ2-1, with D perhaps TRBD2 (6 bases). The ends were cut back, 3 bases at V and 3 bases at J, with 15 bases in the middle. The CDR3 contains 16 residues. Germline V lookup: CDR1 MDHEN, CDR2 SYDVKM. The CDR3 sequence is CASSFFVRERYNEQFF. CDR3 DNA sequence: TGTGCCAGCAGTTTTTTCGTACGGGAGCGCTACAATGAGCAGTTCTTC.

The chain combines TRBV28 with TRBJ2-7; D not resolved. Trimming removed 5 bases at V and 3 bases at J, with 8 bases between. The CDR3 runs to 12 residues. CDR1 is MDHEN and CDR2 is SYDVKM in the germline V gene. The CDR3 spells CASSPVFYEQYF. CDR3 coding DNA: TGTGCCAGCAGTCCCGTTTTCTACGAGCAGTACTTC.

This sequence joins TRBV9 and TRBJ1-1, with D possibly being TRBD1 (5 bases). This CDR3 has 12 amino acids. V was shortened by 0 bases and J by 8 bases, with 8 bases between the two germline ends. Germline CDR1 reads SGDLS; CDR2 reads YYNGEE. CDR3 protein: CASSVGQGEAFF. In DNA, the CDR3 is TGTGCCAGCAGCGTAGGTCAGGGAGAAGCTTTCTTT.

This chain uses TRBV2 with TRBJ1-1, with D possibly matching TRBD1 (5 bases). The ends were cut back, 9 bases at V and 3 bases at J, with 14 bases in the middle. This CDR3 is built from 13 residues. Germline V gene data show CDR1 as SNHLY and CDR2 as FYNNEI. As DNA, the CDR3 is TGTGCCAGTCCTTGGGGGAGTGACACTGAAGCTTTCTTT. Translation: CASPWGSDTEAFF.